The sequence of this T cell receptor beta chain was determined in a study of T cell responses to AZD1222 COVID-19 vaccine. Broader study findings: Spike was spanned by vaccine-associated CD4 TCRs, which were dominant at 160-218 and 743-854. Only a handful of AZD1222 recipients were seropositive at baseline.

CDR1 is LNHDA and CDR2 is SQIVND in the germline V gene (reference sequence). V lost 5 bases, J lost 4 bases, and 14 bases lay in between. CDR3 length: 15 residues. This table comes from immunoSEQ multiplex PCR, and its TCRdb copy is limited to in-frame clones, with some not included. Of 120,000 to 150,000 clones listed, roughly nine tenths are singletons. Details on this clone: What it recognizes is unknown.

This chain links TRBV19 with TRBJ1-4; no reliable D call. Sample: peripheral blood, taken 28 days after the second AZD1222 dose. This TCR came from an adult who received the AZD1222 COVID-19 vaccine. CDR3 coding DNA: TGTGCCAGTAGTCTCCAGGCAGGCCTTAATGAAAAACTGTTTTTT. Translating gives CASSLQAGLNEKLFF.